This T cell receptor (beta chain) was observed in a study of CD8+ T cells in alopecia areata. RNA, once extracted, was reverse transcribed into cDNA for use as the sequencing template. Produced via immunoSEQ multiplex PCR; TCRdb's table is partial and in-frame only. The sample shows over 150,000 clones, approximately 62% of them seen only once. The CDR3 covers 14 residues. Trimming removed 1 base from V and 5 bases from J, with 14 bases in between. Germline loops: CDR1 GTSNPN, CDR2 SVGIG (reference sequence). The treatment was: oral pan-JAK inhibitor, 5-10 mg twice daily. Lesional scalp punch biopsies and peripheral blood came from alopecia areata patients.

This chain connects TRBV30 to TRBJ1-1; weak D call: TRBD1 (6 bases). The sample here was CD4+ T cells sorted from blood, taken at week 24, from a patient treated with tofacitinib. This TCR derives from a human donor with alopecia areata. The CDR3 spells CAWSGGGGKTEAFF. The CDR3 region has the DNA TGTGCCTGGAGTGGAGGGGGAGGGAAAACTGAAGCTTTCTTT.